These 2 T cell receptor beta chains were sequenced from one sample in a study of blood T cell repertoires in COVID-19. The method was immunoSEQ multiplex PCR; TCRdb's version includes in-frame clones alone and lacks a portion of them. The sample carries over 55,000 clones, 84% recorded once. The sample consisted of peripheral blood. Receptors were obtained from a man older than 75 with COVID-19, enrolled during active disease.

Here the CDR3 reads CASSTSQGAAEAFF. The CDR3 DNA reads TGTGCCAGTAGTACATCCCAGGGGGCAGCTGAAGCTTTCTTT. V usage is TRBV19 and J usage is TRBJ1-1; 8 nucleotides agree with TRBD1. Germline CDR1 is LNHDA and CDR2 is SQIVND (reference sequence). J was trimmed by 6 bases and V by 4 bases; bases with no gene match: 7. CDR3 size: 14 residues.

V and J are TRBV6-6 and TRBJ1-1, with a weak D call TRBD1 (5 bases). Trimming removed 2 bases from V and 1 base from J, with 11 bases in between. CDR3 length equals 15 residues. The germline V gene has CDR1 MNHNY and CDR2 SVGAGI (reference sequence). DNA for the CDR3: TGTGCCAGCAGTTACCCGGGAGGGGAGAACACTGAAGCTTTCTTT. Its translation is CASSYPGGENTEAFF.